This passage covers 9 T cell receptor beta chains from one sample sequenced in a study of CD8+CD57+ T cells in acquired aplastic anemia. Only patients with CD8+CD57+ cell expansion on flow cytometry were chosen for sequencing. It was genomic DNA that served as the template for profiling TCR beta VDJ and CDR3. TCRdb re-called the reads through MiXCR, storing one row per CDR3 protein. The repertoire consists of some 98,000 distinct CDR3 sequences, with about 63% occurring once and the leading ten covering roughly two thirds. Sequenced: sorted CD4+, CD8+, or CD8+CD57+ T cells (not recorded which) from PBMCs. These receptors all stem from a human donor with aplastic anemia.

This clonotype showed up many times. The chain recombines TRBV3-1 with TRBJ1-5; the D is unclear. The CDR3 loop spans 15 amino acids. The V end was cut by 3 bases, the J end by 0 bases, with 9 bases between. Per germline, CDR1 LGHDT and CDR2 YNNKEL (reference sequence). The CDR3 region is CASSQDAYSNQPQHF. The CDR3 coding sequence is TGTGCCAGCAGCCAGGATGCCTATAGCAATCAGCCCCAGCATTTT.

This clonotype was seen ten or more times. The chain employs TRBV2 and TRBJ2-3, with 12 bases that match TRBD2. After removal of 10 bases from V and 1 base from J, the junction contained 12 bases not matched to a gene. The length of the CDR3 is 17 residues. Germline-derived CDR1 and CDR2 are SNHLY and FYNNEI. CDR3 loop: CATETTSGRLGTDTQYF. As DNA, the CDR3 is TGTGCCACCGAGACGACTAGCGGGAGATTGGGCACAGATACGCAGTATTTT.

The chain is built from TRBV27 and TRBJ2-5; D not certain. CDR3 length equals 13 residues. Germline-derived CDR1 and CDR2 are MNHEY and SMNVEV (reference sequence). V was cut by 6 bases and J by 5 bases, with 13 bases left in between. The CDR3 loop is CASSYRQAETQYF. In DNA, the CDR3 is TGTGCCAGCAGCTATAGGCAGGCGGAGACCCAGTACTTC.

This rearrangement joins TRBV20-1 to TRBJ2-6, with a tentative D call TRBD2 (5 bases). Deletions cut 5 bases from V and 12 bases from J, with 11 bases between. This CDR3 region has 11 residues. Looked up from germline, CDR1 is DFQATT and CDR2 is SNEGSKA (reference sequence). CDR3 in amino acids: CSAWDLAVLTF. Written as DNA, the CDR3 is TGCAGTGCTTGGGATCTAGCCGTCCTGACTTTC.

This clonotype is medium-sized in the sample. J is TRBJ2-3 and V is TRBV7-9; weak D call: TRBD1 (5 bases). This CDR3 has 15 amino acids. Germline V lookup: CDR1 SEHNR, CDR2 FQNEAQ (reference sequence). Trimming shortened V by 2 bases and J by 0 bases, and 9 bases separated the two germline ends. The CDR3 reads CASSLRTPSTDTQYF. The CDR3 nucleotides are TGTGCCAGCAGCTTACGGACACCTAGCACAGATACGCAGTATTTT.

This clonotype occurred a few times. The V gene is TRBV2, the J gene TRBJ2-7; 7 bases line up with TRBD1. With V trimmed by 6 bases and J by 6 bases, 8 bases remained unmatched. CDR1 is SNHLY, CDR2 FYNNEI, per germline. This CDR3 has 13 amino acids. The CDR3 is CASRTGYAGEQYF. In nucleotides, the CDR3 is TGTGCCAGCAGGACAGGGTATGCAGGCGAGCAGTACTTC.

DNA for the CDR3: TGTGCCACCAGCAGGGACAGGGCCCAGCCCCAGCATTTT. Its protein product is CATSRDRAQPQHF. V gene TRBV15 combines with J gene TRBJ1-5; TRBD1 aligns across 8 bases. This CDR3 spans 13 amino acids. Germline values: CDR1 LNHNV, CDR2 YYDKDF (reference sequence). V was clipped by 3 bases and J by 7 bases; unmatched bases: 2.

This clonotype was picked up a small number of times. The V gene is TRBV15, the J gene TRBJ2-3; weak D call: TRBD2 (6 bases). This CDR3 comprises 18 residues. Trimming pared 0 bases from V and 5 bases from J, leaving 21 bases between. CDR1 and CDR2 (germline): LNHNV, YYDKDF (reference sequence). The CDR3 nucleotides are TGTGCCACCAGCAGAGATCGAGCTGGCGGGGTGGATAGAGATACGCAGTATTTT. Its translation is CATSRDRAGGVDRDTQYF. Supplemented by reference TRBV15 and TRBJ2-3, the full variable domain reads DAMVIQNPRYQVTQFGKPVTLSCSQTLNHNVMYWYQQKSSQAPKLLFHYYDKDFNNEADTPDNFQSRRPNTSFCFLDIRSPGLGDTAMYLCATSRDRAGGVDRDTQYFGPGTRLTVL.

This chain links TRBV10-3 with TRBJ1-5, with 8 positions matching TRBD1. The CDR3 is 14 amino acids. Per germline, CDR1 ENHRY and CDR2 SYGVKD. V shed 11 bases and J 5 bases; nucleotides not matched to a gene: 11. The CDR3 nucleotides read TGTGCCTCCCGACCGACAGGGGAAGATCAGCCCCAGCATTTT. It encodes CASRPTGEDQPQHF.